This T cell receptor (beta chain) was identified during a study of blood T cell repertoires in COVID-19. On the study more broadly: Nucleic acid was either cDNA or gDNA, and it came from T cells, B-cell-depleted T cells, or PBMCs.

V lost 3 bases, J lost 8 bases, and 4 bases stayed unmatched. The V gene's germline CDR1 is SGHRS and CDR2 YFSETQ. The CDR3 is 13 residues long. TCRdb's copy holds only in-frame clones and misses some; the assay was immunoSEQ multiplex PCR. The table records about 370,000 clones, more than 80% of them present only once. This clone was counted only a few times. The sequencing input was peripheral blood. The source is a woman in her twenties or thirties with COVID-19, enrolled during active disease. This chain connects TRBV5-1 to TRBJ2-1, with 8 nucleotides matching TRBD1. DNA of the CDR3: TGCGCCAGCAGCTATGACAGGGGCGATGAGCAGTTCTTC. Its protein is CASSYDRGDEQFF.